In this sample, the clone carrying this T cell receptor beta chain turned up once. Its antigen is still unknown. This record comes from a study of cytomegalovirus exposure and HLA in healthy donors. Study background: Later, an analysis reported that the roughly 120 validation repertoires had used the same platform as the roughly 680 first-cohort repertoires. Findings of the study overall: In vitro checks showed that three CMV-associated chains really do target CMV antigens. Subsequent analysis showed first-cohort TCR clusters tending to co-occur in some 110 validation repertoires. It was reportedly the case that the classifier diagnosed cytomegalovirus status with high specificity and sensitivity.

Generated by immunoSEQ multiplex PCR, the TCRdb table keeps only in-frame clones and is missing some. In the table there are about 50,000 clones, 93% of which are singletons. The CDR3 runs to 13 residues. From germline, CDR1 is SGHNT and CDR2 YENEEA. V gave up 3 bases and J gave up 4 bases, with 10 bases separating them. This sequence originates from a woman between 18 and 30 years old in good health and CMV-seropositive. The sample taken for sequencing was PBMCs. V and J are TRBV11-3 and TRBJ2-7, with no clear D. The CDR3: CASSFENGYEQYF. CDR3 sequence (DNA): TGTGCCAGCAGCTTTGAGAATGGTTACGAGCAGTACTTC.